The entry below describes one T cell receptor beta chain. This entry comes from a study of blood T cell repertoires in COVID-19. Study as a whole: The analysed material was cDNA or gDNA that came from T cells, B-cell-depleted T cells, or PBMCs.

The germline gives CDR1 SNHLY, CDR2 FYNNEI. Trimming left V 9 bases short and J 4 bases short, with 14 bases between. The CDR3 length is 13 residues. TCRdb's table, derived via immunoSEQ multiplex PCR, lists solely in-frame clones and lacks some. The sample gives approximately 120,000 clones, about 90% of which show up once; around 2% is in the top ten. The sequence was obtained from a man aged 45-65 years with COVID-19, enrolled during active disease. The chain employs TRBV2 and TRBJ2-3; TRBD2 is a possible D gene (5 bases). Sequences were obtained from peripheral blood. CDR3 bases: TGTGCCAGGGGGAGAGTTACGTCAGATACGCAGTATTTT. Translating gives CARGRVTSDTQYF.